This T cell receptor (beta chain) was recorded in a study of blood T cell repertoires in COVID-19. Study information: Material from acute and convalescent COVID-19 was sourced from the United States, Italy and Spain. From T cells, B-cell-depleted T cells, or PBMCs came the material, which was cDNA or gDNA.

The junction had 13 bases not matched to a gene; V was cut back by 3 bases and J by 2 bases. The germline gives CDR1 SGDLS, CDR2 YYNGEE. CDR3 length equals 18 residues. Under the authors' procedure: Estimation of nucleated cell counts relied on the amplification of reference gene primers. Some clones are missing from TCRdb's copy, which holds only in-frame ones; the method was immunoSEQ multiplex PCR. The DNA was the basis for D and trimming; V, J and clone size are from that table. The table lists some 80,000 clones, roughly 87% of them singletons. The source material was peripheral blood. The chain is built from TRBV9 and TRBJ2-3; TRBD2 agrees at 9 bases. This TCR was recovered from a woman in her forties or fifties with active or convalescent COVID-19. The CDR3 sequence: CASSGRGGVPPFTDTQYF. The CDR3 DNA follows: TGTGCCAGCAGCGGTCGCGGGGGGGTGCCCCCTTTCACAGATACGCAGTATTTT.